This TCR beta chain was identified in a study of blood T cell repertoires in COVID-19. At the level of the study: There were acute and convalescent COVID-19 samples, and they came from the United States, Italy and Spain. PBMCs, B-cell-depleted T cells, or T cells provided the cDNA or gDNA that made up the material.

Authors' analysis steps: Amplifying reference gene primers gave estimates of nucleated cell counts. Repertoires were generated with immunoSEQ multiplex PCR, while TCRdb's copy carries only in-frame clones and drops some. From that table come the V and J calls and clone size; the DNA was used to work out D and trimming. The table lists some 75,000 clones, roughly 82% of them singletons, with around 21% in the top ten. A few counts support this clone. With 4 bases clipped from V and 4 bases from J, the junction kept 6 bases outside the gene matches. CDR3 length: 15 residues. The V gene's germline CDR1 is SGHTA and CDR2 FQGNSA.

The sequence was collected from an elderly woman with active or convalescent COVID-19. Material for sequencing was peripheral blood. This rearrangement joins TRBV7-2 to TRBJ2-2; 7 nucleotides align to TRBD1. In DNA, the CDR3 is TGTGCCAGCAGCTACCGACAGGGACCCACCGGGGAGCTGTTTTTT. Translation gives CASSYRQGPTGELFF.